Here is one TCR beta chain with its context. No antigen is known for it. Base qualities are not provided; no much larger clone lies one nucleotide away. Library preparation was by the immunoSEQ multiplex PCR assay. This immuneACCESS table, as held by TCRdb, lists in-frame sequences with V and J called but not all clones. Of the missing ones, under half trace to an unresolved V gene in checked studies; the others have no known cause. In this sample the table shows some 57,000 clones, 97% of which occur a single time. The ten largest clones represent 0.19% of the sample. The data were obtained in a study of technical replicates of blood from four donors (TCRdb year 2017). The CDR3 contains 13 residues, cysteine and phenylalanine counted. Only the CDR3 DNA is retained, 39 bases long and in frame from the first base. Between the V and J ends, shortened by 3 bases and 4 bases respectively, the junction contains 13 bases. The germline V gene gives CDR1 as SQVTM and CDR2 as ANQGSEA.

The chain was built from TRBV29-1 and TRBJ2-7; tentative D gene TRBD2, with 6 bases matching. The sequenced sample consisted of T cells isolated from PBMCs. This receptor was identified in a human donor in good health. The CDR3 protein sequence reads: CSVESTEGYEQYF. The DNA reads TGCAGCGTTGAGAGTACGGAGGGTTACGAGCAGTACTTC.